The clone carrying this T cell receptor beta chain showed up just a few times. Its target is not known. The source of the sample is a study of OX40 agonist ivuxolimab in advanced cancers. The V segment lost 1 base and the J segment 5 bases; nucleotides outside the gene matches: 4. This CDR3 is built from 15 residues. From germline, CDR1 is KGHSH and CDR2 LQKENI. Measured with immunoSEQ multiplex PCR; TCRdb has only the in-frame clones, and not every one. The sample includes approximately 94,000 clones, 75% to 90% of them seen just once. Study-wide results and limits: The authors also found low normalized T-cell clonal expansion in some nonresponders. Researchers report that CD8+ T cells had, on average, more expanded clones than CD4+.

This clonotype was sampled from an adult with an advanced solid tumor such as melanoma, head and neck, liver or kidney cancer. Material: CD4+ or CD8+ T cells sorted from blood, obtained in a trial of the OX40 agonist ivuxolimab. The chain uses TRBV18 and TRBJ2-7; 11 bases align to TRBD1. The CDR3 nucleotides read TGTGCCAGCTCACCACGGACAGGGGGCAGCGACGAGCAGTACTTC. Protein: CASSPRTGGSDEQYF.